A selection of T cell receptor beta chains follows, all from one sample in a study of regulatory dendritic cells for organ transplantation. No antigen has been identified for these receptors. Only in-frame clones appear in the TCRdb table, and some are missing; sequencing was by immunoSEQ multiplex PCR. The table includes 20,000 to 25,000 clones, roughly 85% detected once. The sequencing sample was made of naive CD4+ T cells from blood cultured with regulatory dendritic cells. These receptors were taken from a human donor in good health. Each CDR3 is given with its conserved first and last residue. D genes are given only for firm matches. Clone size appears in some rows only: once, few, many, or a class for an expanded clone.

v_call,j_call,clone_size,d_call,cdr3_aa,cdr3_nt
TRBV29-1,TRBJ2-1,-,-,CSVGRATEQFF,TGCAGCGTTGGACGGGCCACTGAGCAGTTCTTC
TRBV6-1,TRBJ1-3,-,-,CASSTGRSGNTIYF,TGTGCCAGCAGTACAGGTCGCTCTGGAAACACCATATATTTT
TRBV7-6,TRBJ2-7,-,TRBD1,CASSHGQGGAYEQYF,TGTGCCAGCAGCCATGGACAGGGTGGTGCCTACGAGCAGTACTTC
TRBV10-2,TRBJ2-2,-,-,CASSQPYYTGELFF,TGCGCCAGCAGCCAGCCATACTACACCGGGGAGCTGTTTTTT
TRBV4-3,TRBJ2-1,-,TRBD1,CASSQEGQSDNEQFF,TGCGCCAGCAGCCAAGAGGGACAGTCCGACAATGAGCAGTTCTTC
TRBV6-1,TRBJ2-2,-,-,CASSEALQATGELFF,TGTGCCAGCAGTGAAGCGCTTCAGGCCACCGGGGAGCTGTTTTTT
TRBV30,TRBJ1-3,-,-,CAAGVSGNTIYF,TGTGCCGCAGGGGTCTCTGGAAACACCATATATTTT
TRBV19,TRBJ1-5,-,TRBD1,CASSTVGTASNQPQHF,TGTGCCAGTAGTACAGTAGGGACAGCTAGCAATCAGCCCCAGCATTTT
TRBV6-5,TRBJ2-1,-,-,CASIDEQFF,TGTGCCAGCATCGATGAGCAGTTCTTC
TRBV6-1,TRBJ1-6,few,-,CASSEVFDDGGSPLHF,TGTGCCAGCAGTGAAGTATTCGATGACGGAGGTTCCCCCCTCCACTTT
TRBV4-2,TRBJ1-1,-,-,CASSQGVGGSDTEAFF,TGTGCCAGCAGCCAAGGAGTTGGGGGCTCGGACACTGAAGCTTTCTTT
TRBV6-5,TRBJ2-7,-,TRBD2,CASNPAGVVYEQYF,TGTGCCAGCAATCCAGCGGGGGTAGTCTACGAGCAGTACTTC
TRBV15,TRBJ1-1,once,-,CATSNSGQYPGVRRTEAFF,TGTGCCACCAGCAACTCGGGCCAATATCCAGGGGTACGGAGAACTGAAGCTTTCTTT
TRBV19,TRBJ2-7,-,-,CASRSPGGNYEQYF,TGTGCCAGTAGGTCACCAGGAGGAAATTACGAGCAGTACTTC
TRBV28,TRBJ2-7,-,-,CASSFTIYEQYF,TGTGCCAGCAGTTTCACTATCTACGAGCAGTACTTC
TRBV4-2,TRBJ1-1,-,TRBD1,CASSLVSDRGIAEAFF,TGTGCCAGCAGCCTCGTTTCCGACAGGGGGATTGCTGAAGCTTTCTTT
TRBV6-5,TRBJ1-2,-,TRBD1,CASSRTGGGGYTF,TGTGCCAGCAGTCGGACAGGGGGCGGTGGCTACACCTTC
TRBV7-6,TRBJ2-7,-,-,CASSSSGVGEQYF,TGTGCCAGCAGCTCTTCCGGAGTCGGCGAGCAGTACTTC
TRBV27,TRBJ2-5,-,-,CASSFIGSTETQYF,TGTGCCAGCAGTTTTATTGGATCAACAGAGACCCAGTACTTC
TRBV5-1,TRBJ2-5,-,TRBD2,CASSSGLATQETQYF,TGCGCCAGCAGCTCGGGACTAGCGACCCAAGAGACCCAGTACTTC